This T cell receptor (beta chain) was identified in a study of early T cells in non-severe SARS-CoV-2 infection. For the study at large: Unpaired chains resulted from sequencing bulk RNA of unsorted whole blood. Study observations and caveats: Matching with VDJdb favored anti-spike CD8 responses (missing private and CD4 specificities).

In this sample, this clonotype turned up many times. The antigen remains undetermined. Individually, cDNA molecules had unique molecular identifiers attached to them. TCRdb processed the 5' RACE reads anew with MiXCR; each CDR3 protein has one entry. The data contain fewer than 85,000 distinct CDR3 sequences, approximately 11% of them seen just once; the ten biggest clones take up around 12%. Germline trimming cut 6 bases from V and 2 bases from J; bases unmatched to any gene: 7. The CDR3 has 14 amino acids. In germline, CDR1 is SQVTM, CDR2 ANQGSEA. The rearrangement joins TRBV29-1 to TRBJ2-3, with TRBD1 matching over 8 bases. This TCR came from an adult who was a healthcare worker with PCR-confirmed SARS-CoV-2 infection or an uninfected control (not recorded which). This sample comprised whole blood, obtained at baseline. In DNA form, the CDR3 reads TGCAGCGTAAATCGGGACAGGCACACAGATACGCAGTATTTT. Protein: CSVNRDRHTDTQYF.